The 20 T cell receptor beta chains below all came from one sample that was sequenced in a study of Graves' ophthalmopathy and Graves' hyperthyroidism. TCR beta CDR3 regions were amplified from RNA transcripts. Amplification began with first-round RT-PCR using HTBI primers, then second-round multiplex PCR was performed. TCRdb re-analysed the multiplex PCR reads in MiXCR, keeping a single row per CDR3 protein. The data contain 650,000 to 900,000 distinct CDR3 sequences, about 44% of them singletons. The sample was peripheral blood. The source is an adult man with Graves' ophthalmopathy.

This clonotype was recorded many times. V usage is TRBV7-2 and J usage is TRBJ1-1; D remains ambiguous. The CDR3 has 11 residues. The V end lost 4 bases, the J end lost 10 bases, and 10 bases lay between the germline ends. Germline-derived CDR1 and CDR2 are SGHTA and FQGNSA. CDR3 amino acids: CASSSTLGAFF. The DNA of the CDR3 is TGTGCCAGCAGCTCCACTCTGGGAGCTTTCTTT. Drawing the rest from reference TRBV7-2 and TRBJ1-1, the complete variable domain is GAGVSQSPSNKVTEKGKDVELRCDPISGHTALYWYRQSLGQGLEFLIYFQGNSAPDKSGLPSDRFSAERTGGSVSTLTIQRTQQEDSAVYLCASSSTLGAFFGQGTRLTVV.

This clonotype was seen ten or more times. In DNA form, the CDR3 reads TGTGCCAGCAGCGAGACACGGCAGTACAATCAGCCCCAGCATTTT. Amino acid sequence: CASSETRQYNQPQHF. The rearrangement joins TRBV2 to TRBJ1-5; D is unresolved. This CDR3 has 15 residues. Germline loops: CDR1 SNHLY, CDR2 FYNNEI. Trimming cost V 6 bases and J 3 bases, with 15 bases left between them.

The rearrangement uses TRBV25-1 and TRBJ1-1; D gene uncertain. CDR3 length: 11 amino acids. Germline V gene data show CDR1 as MGHDK and CDR2 as SYGVNS. Trimming removed 8 bases at V and 7 bases at J, with 11 bases between. The CDR3 DNA reads TGTGCCAGCGAACTTTCACGTGAAGCTTTCTTT. Protein sequence: CASELSREAFF.

This clonotype occurred many times. A junction boundary mismatches the germline segment, possibly from a read error. The gene calls are TRBV29-1 and TRBJ2-7; 10 nucleotides agree with TRBD2. Germline loops: CDR1 SQVTM, CDR2 ANQGSEA. CDR3 length equals 11 residues. The CDR3 sequence: CSVETSSGSRF. Written as DNA, the CDR3 is TGCAGCGTTGAAACGTCTAGCGGGAGTCGCTTC.

The genes are TRBV25-1 and TRBJ2-7, with a possible D match to TRBD2 (7 bases). CDR1 is MGHDK, CDR2 SYGVNS, per germline. Trimming pared 6 bases from V and 8 bases from J, leaving 26 bases between. This CDR3 contains 16 residues. CDR3 in amino acids: CASSAGPGGAGYKQYF. As DNA, the CDR3 is TGTGCCAGCAGCGCGGGGCCGGGGGGCGCGGGATACAAGCAGTACTTC.

There are many counts of this clonotype. The chain combines TRBV10-3 with TRBJ2-5; 9 nucleotides line up with TRBD2. The CDR3 loop spans 13 amino acids. V was pared by 8 bases and J by 5 bases, with 6 bases of the junction left unmatched. The germline gives CDR1 ENHRY, CDR2 SYGVKD. As DNA, the CDR3 is TGTGCCATCCATAGCGGGGGTCGGGAGACCCAGTACTTC. Translating it yields CAIHSGGRETQYF.

This chain links TRBV2 with TRBJ1-2; 7 bases are a match to TRBD1. Germline V gene data show CDR1 as SNHLY and CDR2 as FYNNEI. V gave up 6 bases and J gave up 6 bases; unmatched junction bases: 1. The CDR3 length is 11 residues. The CDR3 DNA sequence: TGTGCCAGCAGAGGGACAGATGGCTACACCTTC. It encodes CASRGTDGYTF.

The chain carries TRBV5-6 and TRBJ2-2, with 16 bases lining up with TRBD2. CDR3 size: 19 residues. V lost 4 bases to trimming and J lost 4 bases; unmatched junction nucleotides: 10. Looked up from germline, CDR1 is SGHDT and CDR2 is YYEEEE. As DNA, the CDR3 is TGTGCCAGCAGCCAATTGGGACTAGCGGGAGGGCACGGCACCGGGGAGCTGTTTTTT. It translates to CASSQLGLAGGHGTGELFF.

In this sample, this clonotype turned up a few times. V gene TRBV10-3 combines with J gene TRBJ2-5; 11 nucleotides agree with TRBD1. Germline CDR1 is ENHRY and CDR2 is SYGVKD. The V segment lost 2 bases and the J segment 2 bases; nucleotides outside the gene matches: 7. This CDR3 is 17 amino acids long. CDR3 sequence (DNA): TGTGCCATCAGTGAGCCTCGGACAGGGGGCATTCAAGAGACCCAGTACTTC. It is translated as CAISEPRTGGIQETQYF.

This clonotype was counted only a few times. The V gene is TRBV7-2, the J gene TRBJ1-3; D is possibly TRBD1 (6 bases). This CDR3 has 17 residues. The germline V gene has CDR1 SGHTA and CDR2 FQGNSA. V lost 5 bases and J 0 bases, leaving 17 bases between the germline ends. Written as DNA, the CDR3 is TGTGCCAGCAGCCTCCTCCGGGACACAGTCTCTGGAAACACCATATATTTT. Encoded protein: CASSLLRDTVSGNTIYF.

In regard to this clonotype: A much larger clone sits a single nucleotide away, making a read error possible. V and J are TRBV9 and TRBJ2-5; 15 nucleotides line up with TRBD2. Germline trimming cut 7 bases from V and 4 bases from J; bases unmatched to any gene: 5. CDR3 length: 15 amino acids. Germline V gene lookup returns CDR1 SGDLS and CDR2 YYNGEE. CDR3 region: CASGGGLAGGETQYF. For the CDR3, the DNA is TGTGCCAGCGGCGGGGGACTAGCGGGAGGAGAGACCCAGTACTTC.

V usage is TRBV20-1 and J usage is TRBJ1-1, with 10 nucleotides matching TRBD1. Germline loops: CDR1 DFQATT, CDR2 SNEGSKA (reference sequence). J gave up 7 bases and V 6 bases, and 14 bases lay outside the gene matches. The CDR3 totals 15 residues. The CDR3 DNA sequence: TGCAGTGCCCCCCCGGACAGGGGGTTAATAAATGAAGCTTTCTTT. This sequence encodes CSAPPDRGLINEAFF.

This clonotype was seen repeatedly, ten times or more. The chain uses TRBV2 and TRBJ1-6, with D perhaps TRBD1 (5 bases). The CDR3 runs to 14 residues. Germline CDR1 and CDR2: SNHLY and FYNNEI. Between the trimmed V and J ends, which lost 4 bases and 7 bases, there was a span of 11 bases. The CDR3 sequence: CASSGDLGNSPLHF. The DNA for the CDR3 is TGTGCCAGCAGTGGGGACCTGGGGAATTCACCCCTCCACTTT.

Turning to this clonotype: A read error is possible here, since a much larger clone lies one base away. This chain joins TRBV11-1 and TRBJ2-5; perhaps D is TRBD1 or TRBD2 (5 bases each). Germline V gene lookup returns CDR1 SGHAT and CDR2 FQDESV (reference sequence). CDR3 size: 16 residues. V was trimmed by 7 bases and J by 7 bases, leaving 25 bases between them. The CDR3 loop reads CASTLQNRQRYGTQYF. CDR3 nucleotide sequence: TGTGCCAGCACCCTCCAGAACAGGCAGCGGTATGGGACCCAGTACTTC.

Note on this clonotype: With a much larger clone just one base away, this may be a read error. V is TRBV7-9 and J is TRBJ1-2, with D unresolved. Germline loops: CDR1 SEHNR, CDR2 FQNEAQ (reference sequence). The CDR3 runs to 13 residues. CDR3 sequence reads: CAGSSPAGYGYTF. CDR3 in DNA: TGTGCCGGCAGCTCTCCCGCGGGTTATGGCTACACCTTC.

Of note for this clonotype: Being one base from a much bigger clone, this may be a read error. The chain uses TRBV29-1 and TRBJ1-1, with TRBD1 identical over 7 bases. Germline-derived CDR1 and CDR2 are SQVTM and ANQGSEA. This CDR3 has 17 residues. V shed 1 base, J shed 5 bases, and the junction held 16 bases outside the gene matches. The DNA for the CDR3 is TGCAGCGTTGAAGGTCCTCCCCAGGGGGAGGTTTGGACTGAAGCTTTCTTT. Its protein is CSVEGPPQGEVWTEAFF.

This clonotype showed up just a few times. The chain joins TRBV11-2 to TRBJ1-4; no clear D gene. The CDR3 runs to 14 residues. V lost 5 bases to trimming and J lost 6 bases, with 13 bases between them. CDR1 is SGHAT and CDR2 is FQNNGV in the germline V gene. This CDR3 reads CASSPQWADEKLFF. The CDR3 DNA follows: TGTGCCAGCAGCCCTCAATGGGCGGATGAAAAACTGTTTTTT.

With respect to this clonotype: The junction and the germline gene differ at one end; a read error may be behind it. The chain links TRBV10-3 to TRBJ1-4, with D possibly being TRBD1 (5 bases). The CDR3 has 15 residues. Germline CDR1 is ENHRY and CDR2 is SYGVKD. In nucleotides, the CDR3 is TGTGCCAGCAGTACAGACAGAGCCCCCATGAAAAGACTGTTTTTT. Translating gives CASSTDRAPMKRLFF.

This clonotype was seen repeatedly, ten times or more. The chain employs TRBV7-9 and TRBJ2-7; 11 bases are shared with TRBD2. Germline V gene lookup returns CDR1 SEHNR and CDR2 FQNEAQ (reference sequence). J was trimmed by 3 bases and V by 7 bases; bases with no gene match: 8. The length of the CDR3 is 15 residues. The CDR3 protein is CASTLPGLAVYEQYF. The CDR3 nucleotides read TGTGCCAGCACCCTCCCGGGACTAGCGGTCTACGAGCAGTACTTC.

This clonotype was detected ten times or more. The CDR3 loop is CSVARQGTGELFF. Here the CDR3 DNA reads TGCAGCGTTGCGCGACAGGGTACCGGGGAGCTGTTTTTT. This rearrangement joins TRBV29-1 to TRBJ2-2; TRBD1 agrees at 7 bases. Germline loops: CDR1 SQVTM, CDR2 ANQGSEA. The CDR3 consists of 13 residues. The J segment lost 5 bases and the V segment lost 4 bases, leaving 4 bases of the junction unmatched.